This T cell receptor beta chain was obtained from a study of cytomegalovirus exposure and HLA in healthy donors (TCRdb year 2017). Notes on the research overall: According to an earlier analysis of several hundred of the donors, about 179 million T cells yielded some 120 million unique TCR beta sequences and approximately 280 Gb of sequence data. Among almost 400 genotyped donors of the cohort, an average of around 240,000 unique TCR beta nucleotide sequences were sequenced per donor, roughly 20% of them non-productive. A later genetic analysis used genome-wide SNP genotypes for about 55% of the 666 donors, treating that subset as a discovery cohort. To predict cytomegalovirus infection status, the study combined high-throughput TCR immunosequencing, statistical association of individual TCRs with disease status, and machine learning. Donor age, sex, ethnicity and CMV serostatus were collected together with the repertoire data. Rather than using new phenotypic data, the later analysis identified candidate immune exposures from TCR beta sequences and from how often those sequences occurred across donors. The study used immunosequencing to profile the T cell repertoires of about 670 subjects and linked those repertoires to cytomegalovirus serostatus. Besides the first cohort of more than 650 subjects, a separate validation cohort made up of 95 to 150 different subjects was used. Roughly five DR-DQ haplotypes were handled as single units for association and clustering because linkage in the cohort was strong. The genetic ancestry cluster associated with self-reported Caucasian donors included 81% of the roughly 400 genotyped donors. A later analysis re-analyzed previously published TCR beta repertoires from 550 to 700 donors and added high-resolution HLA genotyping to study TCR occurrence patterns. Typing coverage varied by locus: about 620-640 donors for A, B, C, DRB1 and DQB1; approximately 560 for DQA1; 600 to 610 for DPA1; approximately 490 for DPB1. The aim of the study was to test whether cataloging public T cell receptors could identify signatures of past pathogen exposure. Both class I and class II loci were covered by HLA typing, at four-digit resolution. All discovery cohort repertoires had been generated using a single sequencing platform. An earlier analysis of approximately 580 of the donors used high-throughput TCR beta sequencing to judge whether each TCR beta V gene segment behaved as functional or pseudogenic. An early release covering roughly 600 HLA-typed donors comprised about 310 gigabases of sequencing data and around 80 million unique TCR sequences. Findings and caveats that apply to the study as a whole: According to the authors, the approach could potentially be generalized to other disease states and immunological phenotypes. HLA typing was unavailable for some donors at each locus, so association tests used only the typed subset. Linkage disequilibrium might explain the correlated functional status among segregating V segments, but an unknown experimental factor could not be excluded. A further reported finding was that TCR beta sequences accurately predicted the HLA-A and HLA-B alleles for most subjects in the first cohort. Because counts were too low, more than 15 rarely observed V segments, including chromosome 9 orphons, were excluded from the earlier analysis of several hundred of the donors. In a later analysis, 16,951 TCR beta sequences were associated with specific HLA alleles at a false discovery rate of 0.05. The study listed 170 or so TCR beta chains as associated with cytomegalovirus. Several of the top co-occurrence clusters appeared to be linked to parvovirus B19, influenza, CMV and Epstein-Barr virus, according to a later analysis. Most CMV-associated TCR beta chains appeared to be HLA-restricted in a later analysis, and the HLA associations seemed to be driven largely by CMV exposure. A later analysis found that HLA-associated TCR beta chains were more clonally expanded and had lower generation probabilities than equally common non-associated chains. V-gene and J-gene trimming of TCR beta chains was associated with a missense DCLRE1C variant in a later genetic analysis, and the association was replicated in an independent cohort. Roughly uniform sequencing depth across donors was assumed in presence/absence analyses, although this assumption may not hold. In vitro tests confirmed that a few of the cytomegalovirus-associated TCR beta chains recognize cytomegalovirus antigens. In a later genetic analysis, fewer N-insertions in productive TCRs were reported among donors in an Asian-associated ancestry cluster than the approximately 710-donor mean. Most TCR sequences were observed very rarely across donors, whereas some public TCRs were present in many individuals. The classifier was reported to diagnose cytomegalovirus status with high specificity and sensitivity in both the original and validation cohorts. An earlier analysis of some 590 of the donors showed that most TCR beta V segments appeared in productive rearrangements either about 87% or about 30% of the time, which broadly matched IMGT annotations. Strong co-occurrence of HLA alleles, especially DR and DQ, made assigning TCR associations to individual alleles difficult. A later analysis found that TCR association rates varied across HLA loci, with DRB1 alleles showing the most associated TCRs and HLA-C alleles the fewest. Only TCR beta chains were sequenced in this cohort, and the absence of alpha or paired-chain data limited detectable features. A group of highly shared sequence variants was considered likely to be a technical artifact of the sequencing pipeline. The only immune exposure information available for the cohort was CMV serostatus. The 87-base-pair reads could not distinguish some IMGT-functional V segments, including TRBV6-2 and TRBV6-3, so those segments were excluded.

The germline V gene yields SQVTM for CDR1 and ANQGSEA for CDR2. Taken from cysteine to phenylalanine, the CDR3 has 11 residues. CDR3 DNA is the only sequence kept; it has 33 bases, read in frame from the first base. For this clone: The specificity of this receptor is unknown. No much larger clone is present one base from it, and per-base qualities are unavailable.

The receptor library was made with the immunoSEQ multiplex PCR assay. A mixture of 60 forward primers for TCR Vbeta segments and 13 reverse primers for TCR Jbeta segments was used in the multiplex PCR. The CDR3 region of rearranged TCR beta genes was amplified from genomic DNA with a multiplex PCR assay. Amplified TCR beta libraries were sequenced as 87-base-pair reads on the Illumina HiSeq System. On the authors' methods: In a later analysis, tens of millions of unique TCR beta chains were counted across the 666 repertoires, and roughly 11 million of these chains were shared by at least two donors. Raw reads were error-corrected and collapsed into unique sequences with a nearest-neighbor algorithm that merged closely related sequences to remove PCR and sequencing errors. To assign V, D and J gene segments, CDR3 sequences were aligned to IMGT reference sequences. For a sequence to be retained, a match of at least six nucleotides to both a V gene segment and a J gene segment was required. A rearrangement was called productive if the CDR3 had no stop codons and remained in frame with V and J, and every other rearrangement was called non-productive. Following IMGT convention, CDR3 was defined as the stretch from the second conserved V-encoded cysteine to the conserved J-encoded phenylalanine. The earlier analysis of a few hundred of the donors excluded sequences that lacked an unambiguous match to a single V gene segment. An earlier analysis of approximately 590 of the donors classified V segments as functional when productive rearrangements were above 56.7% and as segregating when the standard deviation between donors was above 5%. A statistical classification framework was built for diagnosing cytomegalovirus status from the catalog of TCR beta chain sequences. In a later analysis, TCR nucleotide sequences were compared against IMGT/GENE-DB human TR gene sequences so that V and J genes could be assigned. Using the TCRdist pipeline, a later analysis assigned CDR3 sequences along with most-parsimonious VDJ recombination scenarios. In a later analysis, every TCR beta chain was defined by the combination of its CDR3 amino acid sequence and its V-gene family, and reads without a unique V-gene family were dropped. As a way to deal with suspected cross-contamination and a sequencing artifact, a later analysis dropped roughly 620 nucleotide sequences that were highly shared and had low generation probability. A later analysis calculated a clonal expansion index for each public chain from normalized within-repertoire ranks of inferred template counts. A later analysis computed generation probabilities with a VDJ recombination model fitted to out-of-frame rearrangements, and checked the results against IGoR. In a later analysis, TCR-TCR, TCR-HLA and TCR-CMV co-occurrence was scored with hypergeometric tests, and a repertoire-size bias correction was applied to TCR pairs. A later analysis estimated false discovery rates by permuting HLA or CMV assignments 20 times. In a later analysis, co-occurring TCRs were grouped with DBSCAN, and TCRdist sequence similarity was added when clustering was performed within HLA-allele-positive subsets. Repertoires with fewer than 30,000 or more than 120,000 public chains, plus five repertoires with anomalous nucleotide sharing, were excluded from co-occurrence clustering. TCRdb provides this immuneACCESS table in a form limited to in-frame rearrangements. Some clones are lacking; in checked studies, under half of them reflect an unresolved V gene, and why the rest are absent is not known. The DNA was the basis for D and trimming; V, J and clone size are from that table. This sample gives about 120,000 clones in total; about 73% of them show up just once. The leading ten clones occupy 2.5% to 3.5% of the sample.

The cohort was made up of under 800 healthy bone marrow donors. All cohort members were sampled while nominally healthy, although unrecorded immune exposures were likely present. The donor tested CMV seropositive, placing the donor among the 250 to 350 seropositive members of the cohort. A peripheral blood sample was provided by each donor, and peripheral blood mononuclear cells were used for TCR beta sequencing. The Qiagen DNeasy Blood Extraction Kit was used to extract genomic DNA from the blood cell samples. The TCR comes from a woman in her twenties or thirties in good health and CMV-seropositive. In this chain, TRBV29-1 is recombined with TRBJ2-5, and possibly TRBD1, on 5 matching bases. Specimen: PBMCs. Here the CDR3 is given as CRVDIQETQYF. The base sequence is TGCAGGGTGGACATCCAAGAGACCCAGTACTTC.